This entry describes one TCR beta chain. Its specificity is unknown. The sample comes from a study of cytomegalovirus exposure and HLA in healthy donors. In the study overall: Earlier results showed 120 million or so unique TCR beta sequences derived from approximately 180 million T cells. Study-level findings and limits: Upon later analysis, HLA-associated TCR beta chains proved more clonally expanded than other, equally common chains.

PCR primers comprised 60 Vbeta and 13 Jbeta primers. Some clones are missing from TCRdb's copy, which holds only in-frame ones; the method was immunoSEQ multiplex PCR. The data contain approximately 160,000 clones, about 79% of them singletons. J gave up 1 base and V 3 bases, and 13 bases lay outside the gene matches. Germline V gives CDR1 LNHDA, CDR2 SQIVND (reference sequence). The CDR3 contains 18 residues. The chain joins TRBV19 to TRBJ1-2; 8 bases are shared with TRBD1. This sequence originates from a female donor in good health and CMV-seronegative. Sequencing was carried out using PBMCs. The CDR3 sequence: CASSIGVDRGKGNYGYTF. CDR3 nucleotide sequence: TGTGCCAGTAGTATCGGGGTCGACAGGGGAAAGGGTAACTATGGCTACACCTTC.